The entry that follows covers one T cell receptor beta chain sequence. This sample is part of a study of technical replicates of blood from several donors. With 6 bases clipped from V and 8 bases from J, the junction kept 7 bases outside the gene matches. The germline gives CDR1 SGHVS, CDR2 FQNEAQ. This CDR3 comprises 14 residues. The repertoire was sequenced with immunoSEQ multiplex PCR; TCRdb's copy has only in-frame clones and lacks some. The sample includes tens of thousands of clones, just over 90% of them seen just once. The sample consisted of PBMCs. V gene TRBV7-8 combines with J gene TRBJ1-6, with TRBD1 matching 7 bases. The sequence was collected from a human donor in good health. Some clones in this sample may be carry-over from other donors' samples. CDR3 loop: CASRQGRSDSPLHF. CDR3 in DNA: TGTGCCAGCAGACAGGGGAGGTCGGATTCACCCCTCCACTTT.